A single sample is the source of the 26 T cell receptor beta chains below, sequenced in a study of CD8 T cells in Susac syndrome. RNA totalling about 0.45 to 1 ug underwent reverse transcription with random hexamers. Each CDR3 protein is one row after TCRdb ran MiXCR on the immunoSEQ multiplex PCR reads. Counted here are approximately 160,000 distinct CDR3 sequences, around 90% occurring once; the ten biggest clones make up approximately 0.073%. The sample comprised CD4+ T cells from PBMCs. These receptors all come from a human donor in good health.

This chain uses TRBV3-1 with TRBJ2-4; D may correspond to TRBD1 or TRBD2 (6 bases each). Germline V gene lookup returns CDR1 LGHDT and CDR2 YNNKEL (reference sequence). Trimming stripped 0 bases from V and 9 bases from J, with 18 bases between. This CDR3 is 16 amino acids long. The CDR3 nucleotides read TGTGCCAGCAGCCAAGAGAGTAATACGGGGGCTACCATTCAGTACTTC. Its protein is CASSQESNTGATIQYF.

The DNA of the CDR3 is TGTGCCAGCATTACGCGGGCTTCGCAAGAGACCCAGTACTTC. Its translation: CASITRASQETQYF. V and J are TRBV2 and TRBJ2-5; possible D gene TRBD2, 5 bases. V lost 7 bases to trimming and J lost 2 bases, with 14 bases between them. Looked up from germline, CDR1 is SNHLY and CDR2 is FYNNEI. This CDR3 is 14 amino acids long.

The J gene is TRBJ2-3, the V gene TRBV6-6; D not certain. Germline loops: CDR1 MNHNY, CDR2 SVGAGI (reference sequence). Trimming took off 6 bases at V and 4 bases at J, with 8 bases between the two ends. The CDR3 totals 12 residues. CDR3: CASRKTSDTQYF. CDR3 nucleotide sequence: TGTGCCAGCAGAAAGACCTCAGATACGCAGTATTTT.

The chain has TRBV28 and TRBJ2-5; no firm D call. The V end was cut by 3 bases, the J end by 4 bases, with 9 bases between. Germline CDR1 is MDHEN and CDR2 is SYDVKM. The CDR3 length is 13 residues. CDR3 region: CASSFVTRETQYF. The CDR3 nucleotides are TGTGCCAGCAGTTTCGTGACAAGAGAGACCCAGTACTTC.

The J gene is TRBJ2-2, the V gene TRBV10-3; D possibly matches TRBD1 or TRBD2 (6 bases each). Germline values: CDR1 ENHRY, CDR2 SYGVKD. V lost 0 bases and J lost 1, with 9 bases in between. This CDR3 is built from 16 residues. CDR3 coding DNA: TGTGCCATCAGTGAGTCAGGGGGGCGGAACACCGGGGAGCTGTTTTTT. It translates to CAISESGGRNTGELFF.

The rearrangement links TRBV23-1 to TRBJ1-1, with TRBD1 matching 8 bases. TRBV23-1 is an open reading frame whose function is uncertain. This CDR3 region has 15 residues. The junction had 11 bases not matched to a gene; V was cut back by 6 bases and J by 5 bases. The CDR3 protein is CASSPTYRGRTEAFF. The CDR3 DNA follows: TGCGCCAGCAGCCCTACTTACAGGGGGAGGACTGAAGCTTTCTTT.

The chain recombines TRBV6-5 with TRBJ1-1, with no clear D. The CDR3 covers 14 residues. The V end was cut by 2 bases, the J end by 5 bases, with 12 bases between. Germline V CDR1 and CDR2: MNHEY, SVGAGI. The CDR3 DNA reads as TGTGCCAGCAGTTACGATACGGGAGGGACTGAAGCTTTCTTT. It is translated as CASSYDTGGTEAFF.

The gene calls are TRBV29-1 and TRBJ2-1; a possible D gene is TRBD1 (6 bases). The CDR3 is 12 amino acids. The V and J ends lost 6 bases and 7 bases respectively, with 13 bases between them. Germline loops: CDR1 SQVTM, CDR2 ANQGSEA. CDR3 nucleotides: TGCAGCGTAGTGGGAAGGGGGAATGAGCAGTTCTTC. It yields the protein CSVVGRGNEQFF.

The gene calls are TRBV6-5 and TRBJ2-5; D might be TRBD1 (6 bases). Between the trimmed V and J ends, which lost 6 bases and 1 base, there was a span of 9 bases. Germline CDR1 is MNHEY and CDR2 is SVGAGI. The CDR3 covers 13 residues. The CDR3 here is CASRRTVQETQYF. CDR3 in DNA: TGTGCCAGCAGACGGACAGTCCAAGAGACCCAGTACTTC.

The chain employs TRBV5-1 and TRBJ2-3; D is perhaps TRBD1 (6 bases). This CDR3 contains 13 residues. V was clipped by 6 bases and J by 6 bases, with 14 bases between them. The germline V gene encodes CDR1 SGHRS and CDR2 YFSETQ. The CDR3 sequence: CASNTGMGDTQYF. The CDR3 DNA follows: TGCGCCAGCAACACAGGGATGGGTGATACGCAGTATTTT.

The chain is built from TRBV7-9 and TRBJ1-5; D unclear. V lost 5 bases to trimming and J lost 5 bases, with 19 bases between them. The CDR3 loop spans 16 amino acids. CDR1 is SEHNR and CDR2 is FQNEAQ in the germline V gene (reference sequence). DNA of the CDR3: TGTGCCAGCAGCCGCGTTTTATCGGACGGGCATCAGCCCCAGCATTTT. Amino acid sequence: CASSRVLSDGHQPQHF.

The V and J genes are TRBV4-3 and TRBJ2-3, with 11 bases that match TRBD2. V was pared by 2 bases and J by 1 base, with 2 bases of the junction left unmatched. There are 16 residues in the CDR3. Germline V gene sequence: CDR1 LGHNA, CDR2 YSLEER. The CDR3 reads CASSQLAGGRTDTQYF. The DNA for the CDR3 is TGCGCCAGCAGCCAACTAGCGGGGGGACGCACAGATACGCAGTATTTT.

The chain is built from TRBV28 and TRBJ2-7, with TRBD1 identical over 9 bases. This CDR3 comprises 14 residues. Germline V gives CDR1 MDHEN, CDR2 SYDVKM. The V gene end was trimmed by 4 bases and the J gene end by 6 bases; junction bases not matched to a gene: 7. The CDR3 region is CASSSRTGAGEQYF. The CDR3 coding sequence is TGTGCCAGCAGTTCTAGGACAGGGGCCGGCGAGCAGTACTTC.

The CDR3: CSVEGPDTDTQYF. DNA of the CDR3: TGCAGCGTTGAAGGACCGGACACAGATACGCAGTATTTT. The rearrangement uses TRBV29-1 and TRBJ2-3; no clear D gene. This CDR3 is 13 amino acids long. The germline gives CDR1 SQVTM, CDR2 ANQGSEA. Deletions cut 1 base from V and 2 bases from J, with 7 bases between.

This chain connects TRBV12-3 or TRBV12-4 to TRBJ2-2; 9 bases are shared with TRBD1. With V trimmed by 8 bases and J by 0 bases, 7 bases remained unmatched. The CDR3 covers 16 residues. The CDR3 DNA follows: TGTGCCAGCCCCTCAAGACAGGGGGCGAACACCGGGGAGCTGTTTTTT. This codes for CASPSRQGANTGELFF.

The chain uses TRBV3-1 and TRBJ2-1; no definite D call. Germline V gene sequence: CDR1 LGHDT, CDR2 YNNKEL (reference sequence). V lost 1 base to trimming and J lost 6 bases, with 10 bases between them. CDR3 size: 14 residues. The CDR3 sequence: CASSQVRDFNEQFF. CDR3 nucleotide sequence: TGTGCCAGCAGCCAAGTTAGGGATTTCAATGAGCAGTTCTTC.

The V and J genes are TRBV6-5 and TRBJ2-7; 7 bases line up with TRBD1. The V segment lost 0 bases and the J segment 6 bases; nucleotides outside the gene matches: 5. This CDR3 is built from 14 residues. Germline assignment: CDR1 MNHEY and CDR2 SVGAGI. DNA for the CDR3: TGTGCCAGCAGTTACTCCCCAACAGGGGCCGAGCAGTACTTC. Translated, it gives CASSYSPTGAEQYF.

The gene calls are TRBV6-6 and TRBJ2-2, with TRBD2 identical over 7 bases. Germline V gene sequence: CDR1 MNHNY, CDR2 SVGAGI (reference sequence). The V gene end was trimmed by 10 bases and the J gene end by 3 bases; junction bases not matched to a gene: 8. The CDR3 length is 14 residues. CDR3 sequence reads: CATKRGGDTGELFF. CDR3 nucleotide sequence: TGTGCCACCAAGCGGGGAGGGGACACCGGGGAGCTGTTTTTT.

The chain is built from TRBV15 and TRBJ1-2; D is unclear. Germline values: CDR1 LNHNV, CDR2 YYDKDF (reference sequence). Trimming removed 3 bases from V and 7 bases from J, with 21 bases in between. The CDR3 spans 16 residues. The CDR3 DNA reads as TGTGCCACCAGCAGTGAAACAGCGGGATACAGACGTGGCTACACCTTC. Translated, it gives CATSSETAGYRRGYTF.

For the CDR3, the DNA is TGTGCCAGCGGGACCGTAGCCAAAAACATTCAGTACTTC. It translates to CASGTVAKNIQYF. This chain connects TRBV28 to TRBJ2-4, with D possibly being TRBD1 or TRBD2 (5 bases each). CDR3 size: 13 residues. Deletions cut 8 bases from V and 0 bases from J, with 8 bases between. The germline CDR1 and CDR2 sequences are MDHEN and SYDVKM.

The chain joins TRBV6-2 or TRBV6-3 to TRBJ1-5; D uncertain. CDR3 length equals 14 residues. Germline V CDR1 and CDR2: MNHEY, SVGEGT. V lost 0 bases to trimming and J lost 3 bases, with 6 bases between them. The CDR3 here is CASSYSSNNQPQHF. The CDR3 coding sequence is TGTGCCAGCAGTTACTCTTCGAACAATCAGCCCCAGCATTTT.

The CDR3 region has the DNA TGCAGTGCTAGAGAATGGGCGGGAGGGAGTAGCTCCTACAATGAGCAGTTCTTC. Protein product: CSAREWAGGSSSYNEQFF. This chain links TRBV20-1 with TRBJ2-1; 9 bases fit TRBD2. Germline CDR1 reads DFQATT; CDR2 reads SNEGSKA (reference sequence). The V and J ends lost 0 bases and 0 bases, in that order; junction bases with no gene match: 9. The CDR3 spans 18 residues.

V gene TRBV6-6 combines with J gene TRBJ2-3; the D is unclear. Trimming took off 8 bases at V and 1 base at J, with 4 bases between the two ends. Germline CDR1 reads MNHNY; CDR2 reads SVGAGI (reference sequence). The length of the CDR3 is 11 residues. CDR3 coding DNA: TGTGCCAGCGGGGGCACAGATACGCAGTATTTT. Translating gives CASGGTDTQYF.

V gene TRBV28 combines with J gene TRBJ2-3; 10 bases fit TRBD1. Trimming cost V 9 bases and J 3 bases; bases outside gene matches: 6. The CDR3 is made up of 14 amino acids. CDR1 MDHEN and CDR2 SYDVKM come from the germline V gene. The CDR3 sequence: CASETGQGTDTQYF. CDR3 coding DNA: TGTGCCAGTGAGACGGGACAGGGGACAGATACGCAGTATTTT.

The CDR3 DNA reads as TGTGCCAGCAGTCCGGGGACACCTATAATCCTCTATGGCTACACCTTC. Residues: CASSPGTPIILYGYTF. V is TRBV6-1 and J is TRBJ1-2; the D gene is possibly TRBD1 (6 bases). The CDR3 loop spans 16 amino acids. The V gene lost 5 bases and the J gene lost 4 bases, with 20 bases spanning the gap. The germline V gene has CDR1 MNHNS and CDR2 SASEGT.

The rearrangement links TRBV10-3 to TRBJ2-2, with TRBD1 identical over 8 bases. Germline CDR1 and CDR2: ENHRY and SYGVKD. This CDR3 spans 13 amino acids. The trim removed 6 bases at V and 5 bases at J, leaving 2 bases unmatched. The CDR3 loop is CAIRDRVTGELFF. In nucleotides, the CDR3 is TGTGCCATCAGGGACAGGGTTACCGGGGAGCTGTTTTTT.